The clone carrying this T cell receptor beta chain came up many times. Amplified TCR beta CDR3 regions derived from RNA transcripts. First-round RT-PCR targeting the TCR CDR3 was performed with the HTBI primer set. TCRdb used MiXCR to reprocess the multiplex PCR reads, holding one entry per CDR3 protein. The table shows nearly 600,000 distinct CDR3 sequences, with more than 13% occurring only once. These data come from a study of T cells in Graves' hyperthyroidism and ophthalmopathy. Study as a whole: Prior to any treatment, at the point of initial diagnosis, peripheral blood was collected.

Per germline, CDR1 PRHDT and CDR2 FYEKMQ (reference sequence). The CDR3 runs 17 residues. Deletions cut 1 base from V and 2 bases from J, with 16 bases between. Over 8 ml fresh peripheral blood yielded the PBMCs. The sequence was obtained from a woman aged 18 to 35 with Graves' ophthalmopathy. Sample: blood. This chain links TRBV13 with TRBJ2-3; perhaps TRBD1 as D (5 bases). This CDR3 is CASSLVRFDSSTDTQYF. DNA for the CDR3: TGTGCCAGCAGCTTAGTTAGGTTTGACAGCTCCACAGATACGCAGTATTTT.